This TCR beta chain was obtained from a study of blood T cell repertoires in COVID-19. From germline, CDR1 is SGHRS and CDR2 YFSETQ. V was shortened by 0 bases and J by 4 bases, with 11 bases between the two germline ends. The CDR3 extends over 15 amino acids. Method: immunoSEQ multiplex PCR; TCRdb's copy keeps in-frame clones and lacks some. This sample has around 220,000 clones; under 95% occur once, and the top ten carry approximately 2%. Sequenced material: PBMCs or T cells enriched from blood (not recorded which). The receptor comes from a woman in her late teens or twenties who had recovered from COVID-19. The rearrangement uses TRBV5-1 and TRBJ1-5; D perhaps matches TRBD1 (5 bases). CDR3 coding DNA: TGCGCCAGCAGCTTGGAAGGGGCGCGGAATCAGCCCCAGCATTTT. It encodes CASSLEGARNQPQHF.